This passage covers 2 T cell receptor beta chains from one sample sequenced in a study of T cell responses to AZD1222 COVID-19 vaccine. TCRdb's copy holds only in-frame clones and misses some; the assay was immunoSEQ multiplex PCR. The table shows around 120,000 clones, with roughly 84% occurring only once. This sample comprised peripheral blood, obtained on day 0 of AZD1222 vaccination. The receptors originated from an adult in good health.

The V call is TRBV7-9, the J call TRBJ1-1, with D unclear. Trimming removed 5 bases from V and 11 bases from J, with 24 bases in between. Germline CDR1 is SEHNR and CDR2 is FQNEAQ (reference sequence). CDR3 size: 15 residues. Written as DNA, the CDR3 is TGTGCCAGCAGCAACGAAAGACCGGGCCCTCAGTTGGCTTTCTTT. It is translated as CASSNERPGPQLAFF.

The genes are TRBV19 and TRBJ2-1; D gene uncertain. The V gene's germline CDR1 is LNHDA and CDR2 SQIVND (reference sequence). V shed 7 bases and J shed 6 bases, with 13 bases lying between them. The CDR3 is 13 residues long. The DNA for the CDR3 is TGTGCCAGTATTTTGACTGGAACCAATGAGCAGTTCTTC. Translation gives CASILTGTNEQFF.